These 13 T cell receptor beta chains originate from one sample sequenced in a study of OX40 agonist ivuxolimab in advanced cancers. The assay was immunoSEQ multiplex PCR, and TCRdb's table has in-frame clones only and misses some. This table holds tens of thousands of clones, around nine tenths found once. The material sequenced was CD4+ or CD8+ T cells sorted from blood, taken in a trial of the OX40 agonist ivuxolimab. Receptors originate from an adult with an advanced solid tumor such as melanoma, head and neck, liver or kidney cancer.

This clone was observed once. The rearrangement links TRBV5-6 to TRBJ2-3; D assignment may be TRBD1 or TRBD2 (5 bases each). This CDR3 spans 14 amino acids. The germline V gene has CDR1 SGHDT and CDR2 YYEEEE. Trimming shortened V by 4 bases and J by 8 bases, and 17 bases separated the two germline ends. The CDR3 region is CASSPMRKGTTQYF. As DNA, the CDR3 is TGTGCCAGCAGCCCCATGCGGAAGGGGACTACGCAGTATTTT.

The V and J genes are TRBV6-6 and TRBJ1-3; TRBD1 is a possible D gene (5 bases). Germline assignment: CDR1 MNHNY and CDR2 SVGAGI (reference sequence). V was shortened by 5 bases and J by 4 bases, with 9 bases between the two germline ends. The CDR3 is 13 amino acids. CDR3 sequence: CASSQRDGNTIYF. DNA for the CDR3: TGTGCCAGCAGTCAGCGGGACGGAAACACCATATATTTT.

The chain carries TRBV28 and TRBJ2-7, with 8 bases that match TRBD1. Trimming at V came to 5 bases and at J to 1 base, leaving 7 bases not matched to a gene. This CDR3 is built from 15 residues. Germline values: CDR1 MDHEN, CDR2 SYDVKM. CDR3 sequence (DNA): TGTGCCAGCAGTGTGCAGGGGGCCGCTTCCTACGAGCAGTACTTC. Its protein product is CASSVQGAASYEQYF.

The chain employs TRBV7-9 and TRBJ2-3; TRBD2 might be the D (6 bases). The CDR3 is 18 amino acids. The germline gives CDR1 SEHNR, CDR2 FQNEAQ (reference sequence). V was clipped by 1 base and J by 0 bases, with 17 bases between them. The CDR3, as DNA: TGTGCCAGCAGCTTAGGGCGGGGCGCCGGCCATAGCACAGATACGCAGTATTTT. It specifies CASSLGRGAGHSTDTQYF.

V gene TRBV5-6 combines with J gene TRBJ2-1, with D hard to call. This CDR3 has 14 residues. Trimming cost V 1 base and J 3 bases, with 8 bases left between them. Germline V gene data show CDR1 as SGHDT and CDR2 as YYEEEE. This CDR3 is CASSLLTNYNEQFF. The CDR3 bases are TGTGCCAGCAGCTTGTTGACGAACTACAATGAGCAGTTCTTC.

The V and J genes are TRBV5-6 and TRBJ2-6; 11 bases fit TRBD2. The V segment lost 4 bases and the J segment 0 bases; nucleotides outside the gene matches: 6. Per the germline V gene, CDR1 is SGHDT and CDR2 is YYEEEE. This CDR3 is 18 amino acids long. The CDR3 region has the DNA TGTGCCAGCAGCCCCCTGGGACTAGCGGACTCTGGGGCCAACGTCCTGACTTTC. Translation gives CASSPLGLADSGANVLTF.

This rearrangement joins TRBV28 to TRBJ1-1, with D possibly TRBD1 on 5 matching bases. CDR3 length equals 15 residues. Trimming left V 6 bases short and J 1 base short, with 15 bases between. Germline values: CDR1 MDHEN, CDR2 SYDVKM. This CDR3 reads CASSPSGGRNTEAFF. The CDR3 DNA reads TGTGCCAGCAGCCCCTCCGGGGGGAGGAACACTGAAGCTTTCTTT.

This rearrangement joins TRBV7-3 to TRBJ2-5, with 7 positions matching TRBD2. Losses at the gene ends were 4 bases for V and 9 bases for J; bases not matched to a gene: 11. The CDR3 covers 14 residues. From germline, CDR1 is SGHTA and CDR2 FQGTGA. Written as DNA, the CDR3 is TGTGCCAGCAGCTACGGACTAGGGGCCGGGCCCCAGTACTTC. Encoded protein: CASSYGLGAGPQYF.

The V and J genes are TRBV4-2 and TRBJ2-7; D is ambiguous. The CDR3 contains 15 residues. Trimming stripped 1 base from V and 3 bases from J, with 13 bases between. Germline V CDR1 and CDR2: LGHNA, YNFKEQ. Here the CDR3 reads CASSQVLQSNYEQYF. In DNA form, the CDR3 reads TGTGCCAGCAGCCAAGTTCTGCAGTCAAACTACGAGCAGTACTTC.

The V gene is TRBV6-1, the J gene TRBJ1-2; D is undetermined. Trimming cost V 11 bases and J 4 bases, with 23 bases left between them. The CDR3 spans 15 residues. CDR1 is MNHNS, CDR2 SASEGT, per germline. CDR3 in amino acids: CAVGERFYSFYGYTF. In nucleotides, the CDR3 is TGTGCCGTTGGGGAAAGGTTTTACAGCTTCTATGGCTACACCTTC.

The chain recombines TRBV19 with TRBJ2-2; 9 bases match TRBD1. This CDR3 has 15 residues. V dropped 5 bases and J dropped 5; count of bases not matched to a gene: 6. Per germline, CDR1 LNHDA and CDR2 SQIVND (reference sequence). CDR3 DNA sequence: TGTGCCAGTAGTTTCGGACAGGGGAAGACCGGGGAGCTGTTTTTT. Encoded protein: CASSFGQGKTGELFF.

The gene calls are TRBV29-1 and TRBJ2-7; possible D gene TRBD2, 6 bases. The CDR3 is 11 residues long. Germline V gene lookup returns CDR1 SQVTM and CDR2 ANQGSEA. V was pared by 7 bases and J by 4 bases, with 11 bases between. The CDR3 is CSARRGYEQYF. The CDR3 DNA is TGCAGCGCCCGACGGGGGTACGAGCAGTACTTC.

The CDR3 bases are TGCGCCAGCAGCCAGTTAGCGGGAGGCTATGAGCAGTTCTTC. Protein sequence: CASSQLAGGYEQFF. The chain carries TRBV4-1 and TRBJ2-1, with 10 bases matching TRBD2. Germline V gene data show CDR1 as MGHRA and CDR2 as YSYEKL. This CDR3 has 14 amino acids. With 3 bases clipped from V and 8 bases from J, the junction kept 4 bases outside the gene matches.